Listed below are T cell receptor beta chains from one sample, sequenced in a study of blood T cell repertoires in COVID-19. Data came from immunoSEQ multiplex PCR; TCRdb stores just in-frame clones and leaves some out. The sample includes around 150,000 clones, 70% to 85% of them seen just once. What was sequenced was peripheral blood. These receptors were taken from a man in his sixties who had recovered from COVID-19. Both conserved end residues are part of each CDR3. Each record gives: clone size, J gene, V gene, D gene, CDR3 length, CDR3 DNA, CDR3 protein. The D gene is left open where the match is weak. Rows give clone size only sometimes, using once, few, many, or a class for an expanded clone.

>NA|TRBJ2-1|TRBV19|TRBD1|16
TGTGCCAGTAGTGACGGGGACAGGGGCGTCTACAATGAGCAGTTCTTC
CASSDGDRGVYNEQFF
>NA|TRBJ2-5|TRBV27|NA|13
TGTGCCGCGGGCGGGACAGTACAAGAGACCCAGTACTTC
CAAGGTVQETQYF
>once|TRBJ2-3|TRBV7-2|TRBD1|14
TGTGCCAGCAGCCCTCACAGGGGCCCAGATACGCAGTATTTT
CASSPHRGPDTQYF
>few|TRBJ1-1|TRBV19|TRBD1|17
TGTGCCAGTAGTATCGGGACAGGGGGCCGTGGGGACACTGAAGCTTTCTTT
CASSIGTGGRGDTEAFF
>NA|TRBJ2-2|TRBV7-3|TRBD2|15
TGTGCCAGCAGCTCGGGACTATCGAACACCGGGGAGCTGTTTTTT
CASSSGLSNTGELFF
>NA|TRBJ1-1|TRBV18|NA|15
TGTGCCAGCTCACCCGCCGGCGGGGGGAAGACTGAAGCTTTCTTT
CASSPAGGGKTEAFF
>many|TRBJ2-3|TRBV2|TRBD2|14
TGTGCCAGCTTACTTGGGGCGGGAGCAGATACGCAGTATTTT
CASLLGAGADTQYF
>NA|TRBJ1-1|TRBV28|NA|11
TGTGCCAGCACCATGAACAGAGAGGCTTTCTTT
CASTMNREAFF
>NA|TRBJ1-5|TRBV2|TRBD1|15
TGTGCCAGCAGTGAGATGACAGGGGGCAATCAGCCCCAGCATTTT
CASSEMTGGNQPQHF
>NA|TRBJ2-7|TRBV10-3|TRBD1|13
TGTGCCATCCTGAGCCCGGACAGGTACGAGCAGTACTTC
CAILSPDRYEQYF
>NA|TRBJ2-2|TRBV6-6|TRBD2|16
TGTGCCAGCAAGATAAGCGGGACGGGGAACACCGGGGAGCTGTTTTTT
CASKISGTGNTGELFF
>NA|TRBJ1-5|TRBV5-1|NA|13
TGCGCCAGCAGCTTGGGGCAGGGTCAGCCCCAGCATTTT
CASSLGQGQPQHF
>NA|TRBJ2-1|TRBV11-2|TRBD2|16
TGTGCCAGCAGCTTAGGGTGGGGGGGATATGGCAATGAGCAGTTCTTC
CASSLGWGGYGNEQFF
>NA|TRBJ1-2|TRBV11-2|TRBD1|14
TGTGCCAGCACCACGACCAACAGGGGCTCTGGCTACACCTTC
CASTTTNRGSGYTF
>few|TRBJ1-1|TRBV6-5|NA|15
TGTGCCAGCAGTTACGGTTCGCGCCGGAACACTGAAGCTTTCTTT
CASSYGSRRNTEAFF
>NA|TRBJ2-2|TRBV11-2|NA|17
TGTGCCAGCAGCCCAACACCCATTACAGAGAACACCGGGGAGCTGTTTTTT
CASSPTPITENTGELFF
>NA|TRBJ1-5|TRBV7-2|NA|15
TGTGCCAGCAGCCTCTCTTATACGGGCAATCAGCCCCAGCATTTT
CASSLSYTGNQPQHF
>few|TRBJ1-2|TRBV30|TRBD1|13
TGTGCCTGGAGGCTGACAGGGAAGAATGGCTACACCTTC
CAWRLTGKNGYTF
>NA|TRBJ2-3|TRBV6-2/TRBV6-3|TRBD2|16
TGTGCCAGCAGTTATGGGGCTAGCGGGGCTCGAGATACGCAGTATTTT
CASSYGASGARDTQYF
>NA|TRBJ2-1|TRBV7-9|TRBD2|16
TGTGCCAGCAGCAGTACCTATCGCGGGAGGTTCGATGAGCAGTTCTTC
CASSSTYRGRFDEQFF
>once|TRBJ2-4|TRBV7-2|TRBD1|14
TGTGCCAGCAGCTTAGGACAGGGTGGAAACATTCAGTACTTC
CASSLGQGGNIQYF
>few|TRBJ2-7|TRBV28|NA|14
TGTGCCAGCAGTTCCAGGGGCCTGACCTACGAGCAGTACTTC
CASSSRGLTYEQYF
>NA|TRBJ2-3|TRBV28|NA|16
TGTGCCAGCAGTTTTATCAGGGGTAAAGGCGCAGATACGCAGTATTTT
CASSFIRGKGADTQYF
>NA|TRBJ2-5|TRBV7-2|NA|13
TGTGCCAGCAGTCCCCCAATAGAAGAGACCCAGTACTTC
CASSPPIEETQYF
>NA|TRBJ2-5|TRBV6-6|TRBD1|15
TGTGCCAGCAGCCGGGACAGGGGGCAAGAAGAGACCCAGTACTTC
CASSRDRGQEETQYF
>NA|TRBJ2-1|TRBV19|NA|15
TGTGCCAGTAGTACCGACTACACCAAATACAATGAGCAGTTCTTC
CASSTDYTKYNEQFF
>few|TRBJ1-1|TRBV6-5|NA|14
TGTGCCAGCAGGAATCACAGGGTGGAGACTGAAGCTTTCTTT
CASRNHRVETEAFF
>NA|TRBJ2-1|TRBV29-1|NA|16
TGCAGCGTTGAAGCCGGCGGGGCAGGGGGGCACAATGAGCAGTTCTTC
CSVEAGGAGGHNEQFF
>NA|TRBJ1-5|TRBV30|NA|15
TGTGCCTGGAGTGTAACGACAGAGAATAATCAGCCCCAGCATTTT
CAWSVTTENNQPQHF
>NA|TRBJ2-7|TRBV6-5|NA|13
TGTGCCAGCAGTTACACGGGGAGGTACGAGCAGTACTTC
CASSYTGRYEQYF
>NA|TRBJ1-2|TRBV28|NA|17
TGTGCCAGCAGTTCCCTCAAACGTCCGGAGCGGAACTATGGCTACACCTTC
CASSSLKRPERNYGYTF
>NA|TRBJ1-2|TRBV7-2|NA|14
TGTGCCAGCAGCCCTGGGCCTTCCAACTATGGCTACACCTTC
CASSPGPSNYGYTF
>NA|TRBJ2-7|TRBV5-1|TRBD1|15
TGCGCCAGCAGCTCGAGACAGGGGGGCTCCTACGAGCAGTACTTC
CASSSRQGGSYEQYF
>NA|TRBJ2-1|TRBV27|TRBD2|16
TGTGCCAGCAGTTTAGGGACTAGCGGACATCCCAATGAGCAGTTCTTC
CASSLGTSGHPNEQFF
>few|TRBJ1-2|TRBV5-1|NA|13
TGCGCCAGCAGCTTGGACGGGGACTATGGCTACACCTTC
CASSLDGDYGYTF
>NA|TRBJ1-6|TRBV4-2|NA|16
TGTGCCAGCAGCCAAGATGGGGGCAGGGGTAATTCACCCCTCCACTTT
CASSQDGGRGNSPLHF
>once|TRBJ2-3|TRBV7-2|TRBD1|15
TGTGCCAGCAGCTCCACAGGGGGAGGAACAGATACGCAGTATTTT
CASSSTGGGTDTQYF
>NA|TRBJ2-1|TRBV11-2|TRBD1|17
TGTGCCAGCAGCTTGGGTTACAGGGGGCGCGCCTACAATGAGCAGTTCTTC
CASSLGYRGRAYNEQFF
>NA|TRBJ2-5|TRBV4-1|TRBD1|17
TGCGCCAGCAGCCAAGATTCCACAGGGGAGTTCCAAGAGACCCAGTACTTC
CASSQDSTGEFQETQYF
>NA|TRBJ2-2|TRBV19|TRBD2|16
TGTGCCAGTAGTTTCGCTAGCGGGGGGAACACCGGGGAGCTGTTTTTT
CASSFASGGNTGELFF
>NA|TRBJ1-5|TRBV19|NA|13
TGTGCCAGTAGTCGGACGGGAGATCAGCCCCAGCATTTT
CASSRTGDQPQHF
>NA|TRBJ2-7|TRBV19|NA|15
TGTGCCAGTAGTATAAATGGAGGGGCACGCTACGAGCAGTACTTC
CASSINGGARYEQYF
>once|TRBJ2-7|TRBV27|TRBD1|14
TGTGCCAGCAGACGGACAGGGGTGGGCCACGAGCAGTACTTC
CASRRTGVGHEQYF
>NA|TRBJ2-1|TRBV4-1|NA|16
TGCGCCAGCAGCCAAGATAACGGGAACTCCTACAATGAGCAGTTCTTC
CASSQDNGNSYNEQFF
>few|TRBJ1-1|TRBV4-2|TRBD1|15
TGTGCCAGCAGCCGCCCGGGGACAGGGAACACTGAAGCTTTCTTT
CASSRPGTGNTEAFF
>NA|TRBJ1-3|TRBV4-3|NA|14
TGCGCCAGCAGCTCAGGGTACTCTGGAAACACCATATATTTT
CASSSGYSGNTIYF